This T cell receptor (beta chain) was sequenced for a study of blood T cell repertoires in COVID-19. At the level of the study: Samples taken during acute and convalescent COVID-19 were collected in the United States, Italy and Spain. PBMCs, B-cell-depleted T cells, or T cells were the source of the cDNA or gDNA that made up the material.

Unmatched junction bases numbered 10, after V lost 5 bases and J lost 7 bases. CDR3 length: 15 residues. In germline, CDR1 is MNHEY, CDR2 SMNVEV (reference sequence). Authors' methods: Estimation of nucleated cell counts was performed using reference gene primer amplification. Sequencing used immunoSEQ multiplex PCR; TCRdb keeps in-frame clones, though not all of them. V and J calls and clone size are as listed in that table; D and trimming were resolved from the DNA. In the table there are 150,000 to 180,000 clones, over 75% of which are singletons. The sequenced sample was peripheral blood. The receptor was isolated from a man in his fifties or sixties with COVID-19, enrolled during active disease. The V gene is TRBV27, the J gene TRBJ1-2, with 10 bases fitting TRBD1. The CDR3 here is CASSPTGGKSGGYTF. The CDR3, as DNA: TGTGCCAGCAGTCCGACAGGGGGCAAGTCGGGTGGCTACACCTTC.